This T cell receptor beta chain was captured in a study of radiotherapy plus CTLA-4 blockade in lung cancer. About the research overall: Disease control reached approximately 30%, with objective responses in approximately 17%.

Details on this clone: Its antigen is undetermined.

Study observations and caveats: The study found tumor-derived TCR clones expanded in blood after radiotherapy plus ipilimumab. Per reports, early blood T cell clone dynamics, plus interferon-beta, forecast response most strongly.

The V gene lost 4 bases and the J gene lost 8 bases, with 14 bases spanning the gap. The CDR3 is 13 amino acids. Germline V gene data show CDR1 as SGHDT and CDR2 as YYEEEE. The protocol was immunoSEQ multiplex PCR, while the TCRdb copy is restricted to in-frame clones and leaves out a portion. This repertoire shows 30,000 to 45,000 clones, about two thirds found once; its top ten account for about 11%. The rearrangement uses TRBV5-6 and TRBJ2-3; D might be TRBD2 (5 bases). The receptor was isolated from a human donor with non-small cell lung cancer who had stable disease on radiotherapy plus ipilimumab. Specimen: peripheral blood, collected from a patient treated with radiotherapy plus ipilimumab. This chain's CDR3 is CASSPGLAGTQYF. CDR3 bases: TGTGCCAGCAGCCCAGGACTGGCAGGTACGCAGTATTTT.